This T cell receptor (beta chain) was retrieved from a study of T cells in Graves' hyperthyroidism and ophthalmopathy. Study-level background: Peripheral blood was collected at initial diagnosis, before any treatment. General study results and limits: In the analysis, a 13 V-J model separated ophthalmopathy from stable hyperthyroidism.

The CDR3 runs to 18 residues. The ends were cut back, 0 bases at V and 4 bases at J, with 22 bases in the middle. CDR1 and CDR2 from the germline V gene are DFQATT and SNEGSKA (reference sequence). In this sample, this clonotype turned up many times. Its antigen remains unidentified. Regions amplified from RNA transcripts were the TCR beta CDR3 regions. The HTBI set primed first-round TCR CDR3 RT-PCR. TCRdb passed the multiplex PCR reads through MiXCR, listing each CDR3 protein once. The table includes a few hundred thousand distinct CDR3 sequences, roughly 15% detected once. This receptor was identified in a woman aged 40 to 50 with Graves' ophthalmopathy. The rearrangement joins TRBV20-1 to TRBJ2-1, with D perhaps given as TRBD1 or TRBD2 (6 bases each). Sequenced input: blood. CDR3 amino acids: CSARDGGGRTAPYNEQFF. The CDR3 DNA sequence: TGCAGTGCTAGAGATGGGGGAGGAAGGACAGCGCCATACAATGAGCAGTTCTTC.